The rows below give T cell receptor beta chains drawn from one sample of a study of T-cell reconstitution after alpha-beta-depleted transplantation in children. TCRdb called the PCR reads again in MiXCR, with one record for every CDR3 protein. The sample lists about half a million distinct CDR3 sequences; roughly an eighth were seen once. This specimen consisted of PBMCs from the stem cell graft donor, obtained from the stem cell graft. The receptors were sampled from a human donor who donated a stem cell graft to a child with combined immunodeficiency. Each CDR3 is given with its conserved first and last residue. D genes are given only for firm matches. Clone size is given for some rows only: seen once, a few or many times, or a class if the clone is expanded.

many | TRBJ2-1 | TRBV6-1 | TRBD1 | TGTGCCAGCAGTGAATTCACAGGGGGGCTCAATGAGCAGTTCTTC | CASSEFTGGLNEQFF
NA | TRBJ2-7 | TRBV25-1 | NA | TGTGCCAGCAGTGAATTCTTTGCCTCGGTAGAGAGCTCCTACGAGCAGTACTTC | CASSEFFASVESSYEQYF
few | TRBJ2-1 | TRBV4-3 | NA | TGCGCCAGCAGCCAAGGGACGGGCGGGGACAGCTCCTACAATGAGCAGTTCTTC | CASSQGTGGDSSYNEQFF
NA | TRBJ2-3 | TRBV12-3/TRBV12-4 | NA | TGTGCCAGCAGTTCCCCAGATACGCAGTATTTT | CASSSPDTQYF
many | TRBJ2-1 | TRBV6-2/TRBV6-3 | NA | TGTGCCAGCAACAACGCCGAGGGACGATCCTACAATGAGCAGTTCTTC | CASNNAEGRSYNEQFF
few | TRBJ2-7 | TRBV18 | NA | TGTGCCAGCTCACCTAACCGACACAGCTCCTACGAGCAGTACTTC | CASSPNRHSSYEQYF
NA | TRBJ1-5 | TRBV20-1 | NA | TGCAGTGCTAGTCGAGGGGTTCATCAGCCCCAGCATTTT | CSASRGVHQPQHF
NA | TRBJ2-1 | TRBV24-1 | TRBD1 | TGTGCCACCAGTGATTCACAGGGGAGCTCCTACAATGAGCAGTTCTTC | CATSDSQGSSYNEQFF
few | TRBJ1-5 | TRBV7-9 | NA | TGTGCCAGCAGCTTAATGCTCGGGTCCGGGCATGGGAATCAGCCCCAGCATTTT | CASSLMLGSGHGNQPQHF
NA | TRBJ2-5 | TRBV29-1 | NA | TGCAGCGTTGAAGAGGCACCCGAGGGGACCCAGTACTTC | CSVEEAPEGTQYF
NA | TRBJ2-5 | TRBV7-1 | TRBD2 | TGTGCCAGCAGCCGTACTAGCGGGAGTCAAGAGACCCAGTACTTC | CASSRTSGSQETQYF
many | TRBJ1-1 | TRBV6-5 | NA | TGTGCCAGCAGTTGGGGATCACAAGCTTTCTTT | CASSWGSQAFF
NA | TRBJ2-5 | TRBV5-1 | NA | TGCGCCAGCAGCAGTGGGCGGGACTTTGGAGAGACCCAGTACTTC | CASSSGRDFGETQYF
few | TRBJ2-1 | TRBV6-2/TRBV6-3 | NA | TGTGCCAGCAGTTATCAGGTCTCCTACAATGAGCAGTTCTTC | CASSYQVSYNEQFF
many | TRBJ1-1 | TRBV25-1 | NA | TGTGCCAGCAGTGAATTCTTCAACACTGAAGCTTTCTTT | CASSEFFNTEAFF
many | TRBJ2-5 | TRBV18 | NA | TGTGCCAGCTCACCGGGCATGAGGACATCGTACCAAGAGACCCAGTACTTC | CASSPGMRTSYQETQYF
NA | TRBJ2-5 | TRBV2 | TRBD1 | TGTGCCAGCAGTGGGGACAGATCCCAAGAGACCCAGTACTTC | CASSGDRSQETQYF
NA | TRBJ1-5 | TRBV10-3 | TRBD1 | TGTGCCATGCGGGGGGACAGGGAAGACCAGCCCCAGCATTTT | CAMRGDREDQPQHF
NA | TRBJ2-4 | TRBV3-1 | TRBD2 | TGTGCCAGCAGCCCAGGACTAGCGGGAGACATGGACATTCAGTACTTC | CASSPGLAGDMDIQYF
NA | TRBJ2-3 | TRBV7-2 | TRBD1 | TGTGCCAGCAGCCCTGGCGTAGGGGGCGGTACAGATACGCAGTATTTT | CASSPGVGGGTDTQYF
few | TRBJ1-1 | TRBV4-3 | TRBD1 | TGCGCCAGCAGCGGGACAGGTCGTACGGCTTTCTTT | CASSGTGRTAFF
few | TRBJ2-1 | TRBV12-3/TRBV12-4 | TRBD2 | TGTGCCAGCACCCAGAGCGGGGCTTACAATGAGCAGTTCTTC | CASTQSGAYNEQFF
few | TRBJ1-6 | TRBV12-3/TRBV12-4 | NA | TGTGCCAGCAGTGAAGACCTGGGGAATTCACCCCTCCACTTT | CASSEDLGNSPLHF
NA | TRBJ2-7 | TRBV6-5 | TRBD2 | TGTGCCAGCAGTTACTCGAAGGCTAGCGGGAGACGGGAGCAGTACTTC | CASSYSKASGRREQYF
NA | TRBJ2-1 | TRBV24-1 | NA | TGTGCCACCAGTGATCACAGGGTCTACAATGAGCAGTTCTTC | CATSDHRVYNEQFF
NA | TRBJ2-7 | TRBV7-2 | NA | TGTGCCAGCAGCTTATGGGGGGCGGCTGTTGGCGAGCAGTACTTC | CASSLWGAAVGEQYF
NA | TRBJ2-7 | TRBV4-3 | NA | TGCGCCAGCAGCCAAGCTTTGTCCGGGACGGAAGGCTACGAGCAGTACTTC | CASSQALSGTEGYEQYF
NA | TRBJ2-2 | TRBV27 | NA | TGTGCCAGCAGTTTCCTAGGCCCGACGAACACCGGGGAGCTGTTTTTT | CASSFLGPTNTGELFF
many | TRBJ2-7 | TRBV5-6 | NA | TGTGCCAGCAGCATTGGGGGATCCTACGAGCAGTACTTC | CASSIGGSYEQYF
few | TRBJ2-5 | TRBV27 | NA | NA | CATSGRDIETQYFGPVETQYF
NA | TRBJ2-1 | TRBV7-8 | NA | TGTGCCAGCAGCCCGAGTCGCGGGACGTACAATGAGCAGTTCTTC | CASSPSRGTYNEQFF
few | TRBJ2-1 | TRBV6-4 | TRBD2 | TGTGCCAGCAGTGGGACTAGCGGGAGTTCAGATGAGCAGTTCTTC | CASSGTSGSSDEQFF
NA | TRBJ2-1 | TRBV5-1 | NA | TGCGCCAGCAGGGGGGATACTCCCTATGCAGATGAGCAGTTCTTC | CASRGDTPYADEQFF
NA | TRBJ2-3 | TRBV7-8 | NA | TGTGCCAGCAGCTTAGGGACAGCCACAGATACGCAGTATTTT | CASSLGTATDTQYF
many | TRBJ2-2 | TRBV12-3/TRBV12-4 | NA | TGTGCCAGCAGGTCAGACCGTAACACCGGGGAGCTGTTTTTT | CASRSDRNTGELFF
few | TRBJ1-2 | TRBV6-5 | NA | TGTGCCAGCAGTTCAGCAGGGTCTAACTATGGCTACACCTTC | CASSSAGSNYGYTF
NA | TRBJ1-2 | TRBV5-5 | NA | TGTGCCAGCAGCTTTAATCTGGCGGACTATGGCTACACCTTC | CASSFNLADYGYTF
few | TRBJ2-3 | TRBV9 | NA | TGTGCCAGCAGCACCGGGCAAGGTACGCAGTATTTT | CASSTGQGTQYF
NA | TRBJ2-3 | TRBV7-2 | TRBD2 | TGTGCCAGCAGCCTCAGCGGGGGGGTCGCAGATACGCAGTATTTT | CASSLSGGVADTQYF
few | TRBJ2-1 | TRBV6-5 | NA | TGTGCCAGCAGTTACTCGAGGCAGGAATCCTACAATGAGCAGTTCTTC | CASSYSRQESYNEQFF
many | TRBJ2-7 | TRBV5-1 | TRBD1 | TGCGCCAGCAGCTGGGGAGACAGGGGAGGAGCCTACGAGCAGTACTTC | CASSWGDRGGAYEQYF
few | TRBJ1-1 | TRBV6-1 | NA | TGTGCCAGCAGTGAGGCCAGGACAAGAGCTTTCTTT | CASSEARTRAFF
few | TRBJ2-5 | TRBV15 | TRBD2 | TGTGCCACCAGCAGAGATCGAGTGGCGGGGGGGCTTGAGACCCAGTACTTC | CATSRDRVAGGLETQYF
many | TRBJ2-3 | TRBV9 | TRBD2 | TGTGCCAGCAGCCCTGGACTAGCAGATACGCAGTATTTT | CASSPGLADTQYF
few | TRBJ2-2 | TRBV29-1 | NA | TGCAGCGCCAAAACCGGGGCAGATACCGGGGAGCTGTTTTTT | CSAKTGADTGELFF
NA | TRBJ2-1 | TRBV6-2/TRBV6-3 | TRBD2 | TGTGCCAGCAGCAAAACCACTAGCGGGGCCTACAATGAGCAGTTCTTC | CASSKTTSGAYNEQFF
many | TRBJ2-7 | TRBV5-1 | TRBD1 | TGCGCCAGCAGCAAGACCGCGGGACAGGTCTACGAGCAGTACTTC | CASSKTAGQVYEQYF
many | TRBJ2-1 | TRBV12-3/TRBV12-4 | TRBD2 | TGTGCCAGCAGTTTAGCGACTAGCGGATACAATGAGCAGTTCTTC | CASSLATSGYNEQFF
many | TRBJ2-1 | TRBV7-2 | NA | TGTGCCAGCAGCCCTCGACTAATTAATGAGCAGTTCTTC | CASSPRLINEQFF
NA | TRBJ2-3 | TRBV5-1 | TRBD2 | TGCGCCAGCAGGGAAAATAGCGGGAGGGAACATACGCAGTATTTT | CASRENSGREHTQYF
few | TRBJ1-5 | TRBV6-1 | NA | TGTGCCAGCAGTGCGCCGGGAGTCGGAGGGGCTCAGCCCCAGCATTTT | CASSAPGVGGAQPQHF
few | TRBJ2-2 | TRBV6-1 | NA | TGTGCCAGCACTCCACGACTATTAGCCGGGGAGCTGTTTTTT | CASTPRLLAGELFF
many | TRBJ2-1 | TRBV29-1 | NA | TGCAGCGTTGAATTGGACCCACCAGGGAGCTCCTACAATGAGCAGTTCTTC | CSVELDPPGSSYNEQFF
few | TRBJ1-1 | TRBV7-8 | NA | TGTGCCAGCAGCTTAGAAGGGTACAGGGAAAATGGGGCTGAAGCTTTCTTT | CASSLEGYRENGAEAFF
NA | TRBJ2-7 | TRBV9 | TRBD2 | TGTGCCAGCAGCCCAACTAGCGGTAGGCCATACGAGCAGTACTTC | CASSPTSGRPYEQYF
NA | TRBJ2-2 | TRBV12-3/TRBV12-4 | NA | TGTGCCAGCAGTTTAGCGCGCAGGGTTTCGGACACCGGGGAGCTGTTTTTT | CASSLARRVSDTGELFF